These 17 T cell receptor beta chains came from one sample sequenced in a study of T-cell reconstitution after alpha-beta-depleted transplantation in children. Unique molecular identifiers were incorporated during preparation of the TCRbeta library. MiXCR, run by TCRdb on the PCR reads, gives a single entry per CDR3 protein. Of approximately 6,300 distinct CDR3 sequences listed, roughly a sixth were seen once; the top ten hold approximately 84%. Sequences were derived from PBMCs, mostly from graft donor cells, sampled 180 days after TCRalphabeta/CD19-depleted stem cell transplant. The receptor source for this set is a patient younger than 10 who had a stem cell transplant for inherited bone marrow failure, so the T cells may come from the graft donor.

This clonotype was seen at least ten times. The J gene is TRBJ1-1, the V gene TRBV28; D not certain. CDR1 MDHEN and CDR2 SYDVKM come from the germline V gene. The CDR3 covers 12 residues. Trimming removed 6 bases at V and 0 bases at J, with 5 bases between. The CDR3 region is CASRVMNTEAFF. The DNA for the CDR3 is TGTGCCAGCAGGGTAATGAACACTGAAGCTTTCTTT.

This clonotype was counted many times. The gene calls are TRBV5-1 and TRBJ1-4, with a tentative D call TRBD1 (5 bases). The CDR3 runs 16 residues. CDR1 and CDR2 (germline): SGHRS, YFSETQ. Trimming cost V 0 bases and J 1 base, with 10 bases left between them. CDR3 protein: CASSLGPRGTNEKLFF. The CDR3 coding sequence is TGCGCCAGCAGCTTGGGGCCAAGGGGAACTAATGAAAAACTGTTTTTT. Full variable domain (outside the CDR3, taken from reference TRBV5-1 and TRBJ1-4): KAGVTQTPRYLIKTRGQQVTLSCSPISGHRSVSWYQQTPGQGLQFLFEYFSETQRNKGNFPGRFSGRQFSNSRSEMNVSTLELGDSALYLCASSLGPRGTNEKLFFGSGTQLSVL.

Turning to this clonotype: One junction end disagrees with the germline gene, perhaps due to a read error. This chain connects TRBV14 to TRBJ2-5; 10 bases are a match to TRBD1. This CDR3 region has 16 residues. CDR1 SGHDN and CDR2 FVKESK come from the germline V gene. The CDR3 here is CASCHPDRGSRETQYF. For the CDR3, the DNA is TGTGCCAGCTGCCATCCGGACAGGGGGTCTAGAGAGACCCAGTACTTC. Looking up the rest from reference TRBV14 and TRBJ2-5 gives the full variable domain: EAGVTQFPSHSVIEKGQTVTLRCDPISGHDNLYWYRRVMGKEIKFLLHFVKESKQDESGMPNNRFLAERTGGTYSTLKVQPAELEDSGVYFCASCHPDRGSRETQYFGPGTRLLVL.

This rearrangement joins TRBV4-2 to TRBJ2-1; D assignment may be TRBD1 or TRBD2 (5 bases each). The germline CDR1 and CDR2 sequences are LGHNA and YNFKEQ. The V end was cut by 4 bases, the J end by 10 bases, with 17 bases between. The CDR3 runs 14 residues. Written as DNA, the CDR3 is TGTGCCAGCAGCCCGGGGCTCGTGGGAGTGGAGCAGTTCTTC. Residues: CASSPGLVGVEQFF.

This clonotype is a singleton in its sample. A much larger clone differs from this one at a single base, so this may be a read error. The chain has TRBV7-2 and TRBJ2-7; 10 nucleotides match TRBD2. The CDR3 consists of 16 residues. CDR1 and CDR2 (germline): SGHTA, FQGNSA. CDR3 loop: CSSSSTGTSVPYEQYF. The CDR3 region has the DNA TGTTCCAGCAGCTCAACCGGGACTAGCGTACCCTACGAGCAGTACTTC.

The table lists this clonotype with many counts. The rearrangement joins TRBV24-1 to TRBJ1-2, with 7 nucleotides matching TRBD1. The CDR3 has 14 residues. V dropped 4 bases and J dropped 4; count of bases not matched to a gene: 5. Germline CDR1 and CDR2: KGHDR and SFDVKD. In DNA, the CDR3 is TGTGCCACCAGTGACTGGGACAGCATCTATGGCTACACCTTC. Amino acids: CATSDWDSIYGYTF.

This clonotype was counted many times. The chain recombines TRBV12-3 or TRBV12-4 with TRBJ1-2, with a tentative D call TRBD1 (5 bases). With 5 bases removed from V and 5 bases from J, the gap between germline ends came to 9 bases. CDR3 size: 12 residues. CDR3 coding DNA: TGTGCCAGCAGTCTAGAGGGGTATGGCTACACCTTC. It encodes CASSLEGYGYTF.

This clonotype was counted many times. V is TRBV7-9 and J is TRBJ1-2; D not certain. There are 13 residues in the CDR3. V was clipped by 6 bases and J by 1 base, with 9 bases between them. Germline V gene data show CDR1 as SEHNR and CDR2 as FQNEAQ (reference sequence). The CDR3 spells CASSRSRNYGYTF. For the CDR3, the DNA is TGTGCCAGCAGTCGGTCCCGTAACTATGGCTACACCTTC. Using reference TRBV7-9 and TRBJ1-2 for the parts outside the CDR3, the full variable domain is DTGVSQNPRHKITKRGQNVTFRCDPISEHNRLYWYRQTLGQGPEFLTYFQNEAQLEKSRLLSDRFSAERPKGSFSTLEIQRTEQGDSAMYLCASSRSRNYGYTFGSGTRLTVV.

This clonotype was counted ten times or more. The J gene is TRBJ2-1, the V gene TRBV7-8, with TRBD2 as a possible D gene (5 bases). Trimming left V 3 bases short and J 4 bases short, with 10 bases between. CDR1 and CDR2 from the germline V gene are SGHVS and FQNEAQ. There are 14 residues in the CDR3. CDR3 nucleotide sequence: TGTGCCAGCAGCTTCAATACTAGGTACAATGAGCAGTTCTTC. This gives the protein CASSFNTRYNEQFF.

This clonotype came up many times. The CDR3: CASPGTGNSPLHF. The CDR3 region has the DNA TGTGCCTCCCCCGGGACAGGGAACTCACCCCTCCACTTT. The genes are TRBV30 and TRBJ1-6; 9 positions match TRBD1. Per germline, CDR1 GTSNPN and CDR2 SVGIG (reference sequence). The CDR3 length is 13 residues. J was trimmed by 10 bases and V by 7 bases; bases with no gene match: 8.

This clonotype was seen at least ten times. V gene TRBV12-3 or TRBV12-4 combines with J gene TRBJ1-5; D not resolved. The CDR3 has 16 residues. V dropped 8 bases and J dropped 6 bases, with 23 bases sitting between them. CDR3 coding DNA: TGTGCCAGCTCCCGACTTAAGGGCAGGTCGGGTCAGCCCCAGCATTTT. Translation gives CASSRLKGRSGQPQHF.

Many counts were recorded for this clonotype. The gene calls are TRBV28 and TRBJ2-7; 8 bases are a match to TRBD1. The germline V gene encodes CDR1 MDHEN and CDR2 SYDVKM. The CDR3 covers 16 residues. Trimming cost V 5 bases and J 2 bases; bases outside gene matches: 11. CDR3 residues: CASSSLKGQETYEQYF. CDR3 coding DNA: TGTGCCAGCAGTAGTTTAAAGGGACAGGAGACCTACGAGCAGTACTTC.

The chain uses TRBV29-1 and TRBJ1-5; D unresolved. The CDR3 loop spans 13 amino acids. The V end lost 4 bases, the J end lost 1 base, and 8 bases lay between the germline ends. Looked up from germline, CDR1 is SQVTM and CDR2 is ANQGSEA. The CDR3 DNA is TGCAGCGTTGCAAGGGAGAGCAATCAGCCCCAGCATTTT. This codes for CSVARESNQPQHF. Looking up the rest from reference TRBV29-1 and TRBJ1-5 gives the full variable domain: SAVISQKPSRDICQRGTSLTIQCQVDSQVTMMFWYRQQPGQSLTLIATANQGSEATYESGFVIDKFPISRPNLTFSTLTVSNMSPEDSSIYLCSVARESNQPQHFGDGTRLSIL.

At least ten counts were recorded for this clonotype. The chain is built from TRBV9 and TRBJ2-7; TRBD1 agrees at 9 bases. The CDR3 has 14 amino acids. Germline CDR1 SGDLS, CDR2 YYNGEE. The V gene end was trimmed by 4 bases and the J gene end by 1 base; junction bases not matched to a gene: 3. The CDR3 DNA sequence: TGTGCCAGCAGCCCACAGGGGGCGTCCTACGAGCAGTACTTC. This translates into CASSPQGASYEQYF. The whole variable domain, remainder taken from reference TRBV9 and TRBJ2-7, is DSGVTQTPKHLITATGQRVTLRCSPRSGDLSVYWYQQSLDQGLQFLIQYYNGEERAKGNILERFSAQQFPDLHSELNLSSLELGDSALYFCASSPQGASYEQYFGPGTRLTVT.

This clonotype has a count of ten or more. The chain joins TRBV7-2 to TRBJ2-7; 9 nucleotides agree with TRBD1. With V trimmed by 1 base and J by 1 base, 5 bases remained unmatched. Germline CDR1 and CDR2: SGHTA and FQGNSA. This CDR3 spans 16 amino acids. CDR3 nucleotide sequence: TGTGCCAGCAGCTTAGGCCGGGACAGGGCTTCCTACGAGCAGTACTTC. It codes for CASSLGRDRASYEQYF.

This clonotype was seen at least ten times. The chain is built from TRBV7-9 and TRBJ2-5; 9 positions agree with TRBD2. The CDR3 spans 15 residues. V shed 5 bases, J shed 5 bases, and the junction held 9 bases outside the gene matches. Germline V lookup: CDR1 SEHNR, CDR2 FQNEAQ (reference sequence). CDR3 residues: CASSPGVAGDETQYF. The CDR3 nucleotides read TGTGCCAGCAGCCCCGGGGTAGCGGGAGACGAGACCCAGTACTTC.

This clonotype was counted ten times or more. The gene calls are TRBV27 and TRBJ1-4; the match to TRBD1 covers 9 bases. With V trimmed by 3 bases and J by 7 bases, 0 bases remained unmatched. The CDR3 consists of 13 residues. Germline values: CDR1 MNHEY, CDR2 SMNVEV (reference sequence). In DNA, the CDR3 is TGTGCCAGCAGTTTGGACAGGGGTGAAAAACTGTTTTTT. The encoded protein is CASSLDRGEKLFF.